One and the same sample provided the 20 T cell receptor beta chains below, sequenced in a study of T cell responses to AZD1222 COVID-19 vaccine. Produced via immunoSEQ multiplex PCR; TCRdb's table is partial and in-frame only. The sample holds about 130,000 clones; roughly nine tenths are singletons and the top ten take 4.2%. The specimen was peripheral blood, collected on day 0 of AZD1222 vaccination. Receptors originate from an adult in good health.

The chain couples TRBV2 to TRBJ2-1; D not resolved. Trimming took 1 base from V and 0 from J, leaving 7 bases between them. The V gene's germline CDR1 is SNHLY and CDR2 FYNNEI. This CDR3 is built from 15 residues. CDR3 amino acids: CASSEVVSSYNEQFF. The CDR3 nucleotides are TGTGCCAGCAGTGAAGTGGTCAGCTCCTACAATGAGCAGTTCTTC. Filled out from reference TRBV2 and TRBJ2-1, the complete variable domain reads EPEVTQTPSHQVTQMGQEVILRCVPISNHLYFYWYRQILGQKVEFLVSFYNNEISEKSEIFDDQFSVERPDGSNFTLKIRSTKLEDSAMYFCASSEVVSSYNEQFFGPGTRLTVL.

This sequence joins TRBV3-1 (or the pseudogene TRBV3-2) and TRBJ1-4; tentatively, D is TRBD1 (5 bases). The ends were cut back, 1 base at V and 8 bases at J, with 8 bases in the middle. Germline CDR1 and CDR2: LGHDT and YNNKEL (reference sequence). This CDR3 has 13 residues. Written as DNA, the CDR3 is TGTGCCAGCAGCCAAGTGGGGGTGGAAAAACTGTTTTTT. The encoded protein is CASSQVGVEKLFF.

The rearrangement joins TRBV19 to TRBJ1-1; D ambiguous. In germline, CDR1 is LNHDA, CDR2 SQIVND (reference sequence). The length of the CDR3 is 11 residues. V lost 7 bases and J lost 6, with 9 bases in between. Written as DNA, the CDR3 is TGTGCCAGTATTTTTCAGGCTGAAGCTTTCTTT. It yields the protein CASIFQAEAFF.

The rearrangement uses TRBV11-2 and TRBJ2-7; possibly TRBD1 for D (6 bases). V lost 5 bases and J lost 2, with 16 bases in between. The germline CDR1 and CDR2 sequences are SGHAT and FQNNGV. This CDR3 is 15 amino acids long. CDR3 DNA sequence: TGTGCCAGCAGCCCCCGAGGACAGATAACCTACGAGCAGTACTTC. This codes for CASSPRGQITYEQYF.

The chain joins TRBV29-1 to TRBJ2-5, with TRBD1 matching 7 bases. Losses at the gene ends were 1 base for V and 4 bases for J; bases not matched to a gene: 12. The germline V gene has CDR1 SQVTM and CDR2 ANQGSEA. The CDR3 consists of 16 residues. The CDR3 reads CSVEVGGRGFRETQYF. CDR3 coding DNA: TGCAGCGTTGAAGTAGGGGGCAGGGGATTTCGAGAGACCCAGTACTTC. Together with reference TRBV29-1 and TRBJ2-5, the CDR3 gives the full variable domain: SAVISQKPSRDICQRGTSLTIQCQVDSQVTMMFWYRQQPGQSLTLIATANQGSEATYESGFVIDKFPISRPNLTFSTLTVSNMSPEDSSIYLCSVEVGGRGFRETQYFGPGTRLLVL.

The DNA for the CDR3 is TGTGCCAGCAGCCAGCAGGAAACAGATACGCAGTATTTT. Protein product: CASSQQETDTQYF. The chain links TRBV7-9 to TRBJ2-3; D call uncertain. Per the germline V gene, CDR1 is SEHNR and CDR2 is FQNEAQ (reference sequence). The CDR3 is 13 residues long. V was trimmed by 5 bases and J by 3 bases, leaving 9 bases between them.

The V call is TRBV7-9, the J call TRBJ2-7; TRBD1 is a possible D gene (6 bases). This CDR3 region has 17 residues. V was cut by 1 base and J by 2 bases, with 18 bases left in between. Germline assignment: CDR1 SEHNR and CDR2 FQNEAQ (reference sequence). The CDR3 spells CASSLGKTGKWTYEQYF. In DNA form, the CDR3 reads TGTGCCAGCAGCTTAGGAAAAACAGGGAAATGGACCTACGAGCAGTACTTC.

This clone has only a few counts. The rearrangement links TRBV6-5 to TRBJ1-3, with D uncertain. V was clipped by 2 bases and J by 4 bases, with 9 bases between them. CDR3 size: 14 residues. CDR1 is MNHEY, CDR2 SVGAGI, per germline. CDR3 sequence (DNA): TGTGCCAGCAGTTACGATCCCGAGGGAAACACCATATATTTT. It yields the protein CASSYDPEGNTIYF.

This clone was recorded once. The chain couples TRBV5-1 to TRBJ2-3; 8 bases map to TRBD2. Germline CDR1 reads SGHRS; CDR2 reads YFSETQ. The junction had 0 bases not matched to a gene; V was cut back by 2 bases and J by 4 bases. The CDR3 is 13 residues long. The CDR3 loop is CASSFGGADTQYF. The CDR3 bases are TGCGCCAGCAGCTTCGGGGGGGCAGATACGCAGTATTTT.

This chain joins TRBV28 and TRBJ2-2; 15 nucleotides agree with TRBD2. The V gene end was trimmed by 6 bases and the J gene end by 1 base; junction bases not matched to a gene: 9. The CDR3 contains 19 residues. The germline CDR1 and CDR2 sequences are MDHEN and SYDVKM. The CDR3 nucleotides are TGTGCCAGCAGCCGGGGACTAGCGGGGGGAAAATGGAACACCGGGGAGCTGTTTTTT. Translated: CASSRGLAGGKWNTGELFF.

The count of this clone is one. V gene TRBV10-3 combines with J gene TRBJ2-6, with 9 bases lining up with TRBD2. V shed 10 bases, J shed 0 bases, and the junction held 7 bases outside the gene matches. CDR3 length: 16 amino acids. The germline gives CDR1 ENHRY, CDR2 SYGVKD. CDR3 nucleotides: TGTGCCACAACGCGGGAGGGCTTCTCTGGGGCCAACGTCCTGACTTTC. It encodes CATTREGFSGANVLTF.

V usage is TRBV12-3 or TRBV12-4 and J usage is TRBJ1-2; possible D gene TRBD1, 6 bases. The CDR3 has 12 residues. Deletions cut 4 bases from V and 7 bases from J, with 10 bases between. CDR3 protein: CASSYRVVGYTF. The DNA for the CDR3 is TGTGCCAGCAGTTACAGGGTAGTTGGCTACACCTTC.

The chain is built from TRBV29-1 and TRBJ2-3; D uncertain. Germline assignment: CDR1 SQVTM and CDR2 ANQGSEA. Deletions cut 7 bases from V and 5 bases from J, with 4 bases between. The length of the CDR3 is 9 residues. CDR3 DNA sequence: TGCAGCGCCGGAGATACGCAGTATTTT. Translated: CSAGDTQYF.

The rearrangement joins TRBV29-1 to TRBJ1-4; D gene unclear. V was shortened by 6 bases and J by 4 bases, with 12 bases between the two germline ends. The CDR3 loop spans 13 amino acids. Germline CDR1 SQVTM, CDR2 ANQGSEA. CDR3 sequence reads: CSVADGYNEKLFF. CDR3 coding DNA: TGCAGCGTGGCGGACGGATATAATGAAAAACTGTTTTTT.

V is TRBV7-8 and J is TRBJ2-7; 11 bases are a match to TRBD1. This CDR3 is built from 16 residues. With 1 base clipped from V and 4 bases from J, the junction kept 6 bases outside the gene matches. Germline V gene data show CDR1 as SGHVS and CDR2 as FQNEAQ. CDR3 in amino acids: CASSLERTGGWYEQYF. For the CDR3, the DNA is TGTGCCAGCAGCTTAGAGAGGACAGGGGGCTGGTACGAGCAGTACTTC.

This clone was seen a single time. The J gene is TRBJ1-5, the V gene TRBV7-2; D perhaps matches TRBD1 (5 bases). The CDR3 has 16 amino acids. Germline V gene sequence: CDR1 SGHTA, CDR2 FQGNSA. Trimming removed 1 base at V and 1 base at J, with 11 bases between. The CDR3 is CASSLVSGESNQPQHF. CDR3 coding DNA: TGTGCCAGCAGCTTAGTTTCGGGGGAGAGCAATCAGCCCCAGCATTTT.

This clone was seen once. The V gene is TRBV28, the J gene TRBJ1-3; possibly TRBD1 for D (5 bases). This CDR3 is 17 amino acids long. V gave up 6 bases and J gave up 1 base, with 19 bases separating them. CDR1 and CDR2 (germline): MDHEN, SYDVKM. The CDR3 loop reads CASRIYTGGKSGNTIYF. The CDR3 DNA follows: TGTGCCAGCAGAATCTATACGGGGGGAAAGTCTGGAAACACCATATATTTT.

The V and J genes are TRBV2 and TRBJ2-2; 10 bases line up with TRBD2. The J segment lost 7 bases and the V segment lost 7 bases, leaving 6 bases of the junction unmatched. The CDR3 has 14 amino acids. The germline V gene has CDR1 SNHLY and CDR2 FYNNEI. The CDR3 sequence: CASKVLAGVGELFF. The CDR3 bases are TGTGCCAGCAAGGTCCTAGCGGGGGTCGGGGAGCTGTTTTTT.

A single count supports this clone. J is TRBJ2-1 and V is TRBV18; 7 bases fit TRBD1. Germline CDR1 is KGHSH and CDR2 is LQKENI. The CDR3 runs 15 residues. The V gene end was trimmed by 6 bases and the J gene end by 8 bases; junction bases not matched to a gene: 13. The CDR3 reads CASSRTGITVDEQFF. CDR3 coding DNA: TGTGCCAGCTCCCGGACAGGCATAACTGTAGATGAGCAGTTCTTC.

The chain recombines TRBV7-8 with TRBJ1-3; tentatively, D is TRBD1 (5 bases). V was cut by 0 bases and J by 7 bases, with 10 bases left in between. From germline, CDR1 is SGHVS and CDR2 FQNEAQ. This CDR3 contains 14 residues. Here the CDR3 reads CASSLADQGNTIYF. The CDR3 bases are TGTGCCAGCAGCTTAGCGGACCAGGGTAACACCATATATTTT.